The sequence of this T cell receptor (beta chain) was determined in a study of preoperative IRX-2 immunotherapy in early breast cancer. Only in-frame clones appear in the TCRdb table, and some are missing; sequencing was by immunoSEQ multiplex PCR. The table shows approximately 12,000 clones, with approximately 91% occurring only once. The CDR3 consists of 12 residues. Trimming stripped 3 bases from V and 7 bases from J, with 7 bases between. Treatment indicated: preoperative locoregional IRX-2 cytokine immunotherapy. The TCR was taken from a human donor with breast cancer. V gene TRBV7-1 combines with J gene TRBJ2-1; D is unclear. TRBV7-1 is an ORF; its function is uncertain. The specimen was obtained from a patient treated with IRX-2 immunotherapy. CDR3 amino acids: CASSSWVNEQFF. Here the CDR3 DNA reads TGTGCCAGCAGCTCTTGGGTGAATGAGCAGTTCTTC.